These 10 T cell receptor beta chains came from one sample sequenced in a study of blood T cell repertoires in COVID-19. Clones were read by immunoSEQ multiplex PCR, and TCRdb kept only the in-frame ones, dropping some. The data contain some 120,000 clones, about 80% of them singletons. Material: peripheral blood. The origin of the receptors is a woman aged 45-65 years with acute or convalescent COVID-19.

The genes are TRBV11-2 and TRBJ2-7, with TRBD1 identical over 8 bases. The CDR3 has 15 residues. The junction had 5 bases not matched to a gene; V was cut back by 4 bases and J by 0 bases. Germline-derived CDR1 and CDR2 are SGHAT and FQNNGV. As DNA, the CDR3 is TGTGCCAGCAGCTACTGGACAGGGAGCTCCTACGAGCAGTACTTC. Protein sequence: CASSYWTGSSYEQYF.

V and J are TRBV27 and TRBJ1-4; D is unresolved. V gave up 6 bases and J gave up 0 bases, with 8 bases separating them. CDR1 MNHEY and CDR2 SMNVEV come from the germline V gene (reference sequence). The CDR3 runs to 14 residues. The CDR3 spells CASRRVATNEKLFF. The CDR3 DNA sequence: TGTGCCAGCAGGAGAGTTGCAACTAATGAAAAACTGTTTTTT.

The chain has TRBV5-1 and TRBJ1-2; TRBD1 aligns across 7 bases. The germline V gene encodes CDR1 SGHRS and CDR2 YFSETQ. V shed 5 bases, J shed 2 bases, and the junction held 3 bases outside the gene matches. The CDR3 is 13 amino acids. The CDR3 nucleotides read TGCGCCAGCAGGGGACAGAGCAACTATGGCTACACCTTC. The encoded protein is CASRGQSNYGYTF.

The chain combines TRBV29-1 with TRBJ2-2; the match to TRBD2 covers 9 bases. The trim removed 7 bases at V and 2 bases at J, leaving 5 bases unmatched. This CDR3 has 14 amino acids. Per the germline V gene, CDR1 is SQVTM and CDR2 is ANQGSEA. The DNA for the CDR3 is TGCAGCGCCATGACTAGCGGAAACACCGGGGAGCTGTTTTTT. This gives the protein CSAMTSGNTGELFF.

CDR3 sequence (DNA): TGTGCCAGCAGCTTGGAACTAGCGGGGGCGTCCTACGAGCAGTACTTC. Its translation is CASSLELAGASYEQYF. V is TRBV5-6 and J is TRBJ2-7, with 11 bases that match TRBD2. The CDR3 is 16 residues long. Trimming cost V 0 bases and J 1 base; bases outside gene matches: 3. The germline V gene has CDR1 SGHDT and CDR2 YYEEEE.

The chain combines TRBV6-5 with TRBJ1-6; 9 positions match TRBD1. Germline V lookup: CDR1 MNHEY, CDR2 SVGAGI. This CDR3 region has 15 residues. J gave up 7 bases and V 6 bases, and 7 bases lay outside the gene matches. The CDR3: CASSSDRGENSPLHF. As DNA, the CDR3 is TGTGCCAGCAGCTCCGACAGGGGGGAAAATTCACCCCTCCACTTT.

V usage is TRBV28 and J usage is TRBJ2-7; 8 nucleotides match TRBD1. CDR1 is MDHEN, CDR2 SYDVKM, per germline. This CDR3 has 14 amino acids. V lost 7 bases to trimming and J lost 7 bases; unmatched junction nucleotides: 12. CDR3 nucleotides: TGTGCCAGCATCCAGGGGGCTGGGTCCTGGGAGCAGTACTTC. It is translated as CASIQGAGSWEQYF.

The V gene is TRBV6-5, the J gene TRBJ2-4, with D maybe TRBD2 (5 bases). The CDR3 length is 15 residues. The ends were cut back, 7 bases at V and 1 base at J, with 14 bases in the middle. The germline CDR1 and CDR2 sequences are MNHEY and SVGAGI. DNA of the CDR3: TGTGCCAGCACCTCCGGGAAGGACGCCAAAAACATTCAGTACTTC. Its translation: CASTSGKDAKNIQYF.

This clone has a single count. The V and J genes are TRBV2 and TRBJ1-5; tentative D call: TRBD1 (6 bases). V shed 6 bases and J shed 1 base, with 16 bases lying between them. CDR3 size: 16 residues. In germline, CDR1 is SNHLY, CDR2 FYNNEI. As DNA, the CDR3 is TGTGCCAGCAGCGCCGGGACATCTTACAGCAATCAGCCCCAGCATTTT. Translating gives CASSAGTSYSNQPQHF.

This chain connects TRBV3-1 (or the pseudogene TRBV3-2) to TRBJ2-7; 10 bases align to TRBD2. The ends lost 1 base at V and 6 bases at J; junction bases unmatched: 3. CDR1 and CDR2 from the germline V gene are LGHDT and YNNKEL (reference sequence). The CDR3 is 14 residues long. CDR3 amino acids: CASSQVLAGREQYF. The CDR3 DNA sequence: TGTGCCAGCAGCCAAGTACTAGCGGGGCGCGAGCAGTACTTC.